The T cell receptor (beta chain) under discussion was sequenced for a study of T cells in Graves' hyperthyroidism and ophthalmopathy. The table lists this clonotype with many counts. It was RNA transcripts that yielded the amplified TCR beta CDR3 regions. The HTBI primer set was used in a first-round RT-PCR of the TCR CDR3. TCRdb re-called the multiplex PCR reads through MiXCR, storing one row per CDR3 protein. The sample yields over 550,000 distinct CDR3 sequences, 16% seen once. The ends were cut back, 1 base at V and 3 bases at J, with 7 bases in the middle. This CDR3 has 13 amino acids. Germline V gives CDR1 KGHSH, CDR2 LQKENI. The study based diagnoses on clinical symptoms, serum thyroxine and TRAb, thyroid ultrasound and orbital computed tomography.

The J gene is TRBJ2-7, the V gene TRBV18, with unresolved D. The clonotype was recovered from a woman aged 18-30 years with Graves' hyperthyroidism. The sequenced sample consisted of blood. CDR3 amino acids: CASSPLSYYEQYF. CDR3 in DNA: TGTGCCAGCTCACCACTCAGCTACTACGAGCAGTACTTC.